The source of this T cell receptor (beta chain) is a study of shared clonotypes between healthy human individuals. Study observations and caveats: The diversity represented, both genetic and in exposure history, was limited by few donors.

Sequenced by immunoSEQ multiplex PCR; TCRdb stores in-frame clones only, minus some. The table records about 1.5 million clones, around 98% of them present only once. In regard to this clone: Its antigen remains unidentified.

The germline V and J ends were trimmed by 5 bases and 0 bases, with 11 bases remaining between them. The CDR3 sequence is 15 residues long. CDR1 and CDR2 from the germline V gene are SGHNT and YYREEE (reference sequence). The sequenced sample consisted of naive CD4+ T cells sorted from blood. Subset here: CD45RA+ positively selected. The chain uses TRBV5-4 and TRBJ2-2; D is uncertain. This TCR derives from a man aged 25-45 years in good health. CDR3 residues: CASSPAPPNTGELFF. CDR3 in DNA: TGTGCCAGCAGTCCGGCACCCCCGAACACCGGGGAGCTGTTTTTT.